The clone carrying this T cell receptor beta chain was picked up many times. Antigen specificity is unknown. These data come from a study of regulatory T cells in long-lasting Graves disease. Findings and caveats of the study: TCR diversity was lower in persistent Graves' patients than in newly diagnosed ones.

The time point here: persistent/refractory GD, antithyroid drugs over 5 years with positive TRAb. With RNA extracted from PBMCs as input, the TCR library was made. V lost 1 base, J lost 9 bases, and 13 bases lay in between. The CDR3 totals 15 residues. Germline V CDR1 and CDR2: MNHEY, SVGAGI. Construction of the TCR beta libraries employed iRepertoire HTBI primers in conjunction with Arm-PCR of CDR3 regions. Per the original data handling: Some 60 TRBV and around 15 TRBJ segments were identified across samples. Each CDR3 protein is one row after TCRdb ran MiXCR on the multiplex PCR reads. Clone size and V and J calls follow TCRdb, not the original study. The table shows over 300,000 distinct CDR3 sequences, with around 20% occurring only once.

The genes are TRBV6-5 and TRBJ1-6; TRBD1 might be the D (5 bases). This TCR derives from a female donor with Graves disease. The material was peripheral blood mononuclear cells (PBMCs), obtained when the disease was refractory, from a patient treated with antithyroid drugs. CDR3 nucleotides: TGTGCCAGCAGTTACTGGGGCAGGGAAGGTTCACCCCTCCACTTT. This sequence encodes CASSYWGREGSPLHF.